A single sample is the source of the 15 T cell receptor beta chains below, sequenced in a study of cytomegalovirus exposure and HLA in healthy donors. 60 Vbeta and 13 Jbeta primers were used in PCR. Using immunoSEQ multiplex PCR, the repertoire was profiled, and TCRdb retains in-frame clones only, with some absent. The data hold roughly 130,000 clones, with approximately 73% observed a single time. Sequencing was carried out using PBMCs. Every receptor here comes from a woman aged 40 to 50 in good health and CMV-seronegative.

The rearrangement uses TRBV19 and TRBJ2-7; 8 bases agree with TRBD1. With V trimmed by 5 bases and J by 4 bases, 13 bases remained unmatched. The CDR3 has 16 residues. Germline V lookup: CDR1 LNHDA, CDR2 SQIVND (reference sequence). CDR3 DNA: TGTGCCAGTAGTTCACCGGGACAGGAGACCTGGTACGAGCAGTACTTC. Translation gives CASSSPGQETWYEQYF.

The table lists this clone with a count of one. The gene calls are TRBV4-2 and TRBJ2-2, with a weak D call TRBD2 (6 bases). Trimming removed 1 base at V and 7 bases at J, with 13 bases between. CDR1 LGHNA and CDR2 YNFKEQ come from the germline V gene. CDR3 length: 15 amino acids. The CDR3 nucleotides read TGTGCCAGCAGCCAAGGCGGGGTCCAAGGCGGGGAGCTGTTTTTT. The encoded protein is CASSQGGVQGGELFF.

The CDR3: CASSLEGDREYGYTF. CDR3 in DNA: TGTGCCAGCAGCTTGGAGGGGGACAGGGAGTATGGCTACACCTTC. The chain is built from TRBV5-4 and TRBJ1-2; 9 nucleotides agree with TRBD1. The CDR3 is 15 residues long. The V gene end was trimmed by 0 bases and the J gene end by 5 bases; junction bases not matched to a gene: 5. Germline V lookup: CDR1 SGHNT, CDR2 YYREEE (reference sequence).

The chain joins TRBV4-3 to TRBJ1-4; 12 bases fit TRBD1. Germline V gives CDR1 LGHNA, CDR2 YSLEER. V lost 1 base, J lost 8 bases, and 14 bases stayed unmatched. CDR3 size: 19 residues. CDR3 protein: CASSQGSGTGGRMGEKLFF. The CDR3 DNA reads TGCGCCAGCAGCCAAGGGTCCGGGACAGGGGGCAGAATGGGAGAAAAACTGTTTTTT.

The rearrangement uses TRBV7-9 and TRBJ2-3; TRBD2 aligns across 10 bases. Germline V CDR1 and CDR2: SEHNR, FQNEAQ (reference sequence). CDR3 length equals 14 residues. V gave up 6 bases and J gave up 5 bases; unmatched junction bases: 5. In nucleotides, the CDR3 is TGTGCCAGCAGTAAGCGGGGGGGCCAAGATACGCAGTATTTT. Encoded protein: CASSKRGGQDTQYF.

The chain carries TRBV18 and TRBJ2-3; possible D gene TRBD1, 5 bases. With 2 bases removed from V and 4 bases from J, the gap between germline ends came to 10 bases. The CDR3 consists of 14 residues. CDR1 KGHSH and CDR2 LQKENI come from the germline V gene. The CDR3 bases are TGTGCCAGCTCACCAGCAGGGCCCCCAGATACGCAGTATTTT. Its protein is CASSPAGPPDTQYF.

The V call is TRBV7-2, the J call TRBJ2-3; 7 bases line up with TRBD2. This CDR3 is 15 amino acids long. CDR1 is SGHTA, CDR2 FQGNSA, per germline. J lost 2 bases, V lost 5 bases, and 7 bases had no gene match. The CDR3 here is CASSSPGLTTDTQYF. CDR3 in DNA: TGTGCCAGCAGCAGTCCGGGACTAACCACAGATACGCAGTATTTT.

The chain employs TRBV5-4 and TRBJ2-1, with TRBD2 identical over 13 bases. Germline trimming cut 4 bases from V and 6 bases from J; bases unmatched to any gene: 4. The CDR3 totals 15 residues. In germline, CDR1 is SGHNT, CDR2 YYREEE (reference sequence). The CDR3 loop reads CASSGGLAGPNEQFF. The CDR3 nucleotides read TGTGCCAGCAGCGGGGGACTAGCGGGGCCCAATGAGCAGTTCTTC.

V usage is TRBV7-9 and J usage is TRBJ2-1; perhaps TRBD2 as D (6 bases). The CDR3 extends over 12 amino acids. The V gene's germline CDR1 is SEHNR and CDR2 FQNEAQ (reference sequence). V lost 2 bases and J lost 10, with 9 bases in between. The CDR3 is CASSLMRGEQFF. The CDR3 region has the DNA TGTGCCAGCAGCTTAATGCGGGGCGAGCAGTTCTTC.

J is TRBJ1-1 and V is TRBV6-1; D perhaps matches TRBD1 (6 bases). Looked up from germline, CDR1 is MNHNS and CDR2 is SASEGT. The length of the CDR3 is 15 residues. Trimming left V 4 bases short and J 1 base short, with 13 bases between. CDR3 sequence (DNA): TGTGCCAGCAGTGCCAGCAGGGGATCGAACACTGAAGCTTTCTTT. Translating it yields CASSASRGSNTEAFF.

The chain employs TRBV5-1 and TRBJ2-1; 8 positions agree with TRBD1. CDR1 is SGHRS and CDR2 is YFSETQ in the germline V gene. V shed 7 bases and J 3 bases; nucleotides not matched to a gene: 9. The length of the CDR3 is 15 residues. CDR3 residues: CASHLGDRLYNEQFF. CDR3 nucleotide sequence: TGCGCCAGCCACCTGGGGGACAGGCTCTACAATGAGCAGTTCTTC.

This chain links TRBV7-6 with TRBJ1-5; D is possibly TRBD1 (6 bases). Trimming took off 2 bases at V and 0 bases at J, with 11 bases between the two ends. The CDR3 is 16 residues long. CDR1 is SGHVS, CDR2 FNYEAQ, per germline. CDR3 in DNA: TGTGCCAGCAGCTTACGTCCAGGGGATAGCAATCAGCCCCAGCATTTT. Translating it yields CASSLRPGDSNQPQHF.

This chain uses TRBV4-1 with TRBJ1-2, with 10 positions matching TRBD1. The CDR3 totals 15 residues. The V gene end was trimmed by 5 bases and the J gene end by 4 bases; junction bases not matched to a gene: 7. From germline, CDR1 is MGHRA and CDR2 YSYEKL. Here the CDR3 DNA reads TGCGCCAGCAGCGGCGACAGGGGGCGAGGCTATGGCTACACCTTC. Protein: CASSGDRGRGYGYTF.

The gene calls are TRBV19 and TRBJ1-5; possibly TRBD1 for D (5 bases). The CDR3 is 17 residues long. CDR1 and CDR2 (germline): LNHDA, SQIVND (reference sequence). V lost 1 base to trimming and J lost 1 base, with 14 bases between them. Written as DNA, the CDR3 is TGTGCCAGTAGTATAGGGGGGGGAGGCAGGAGCAATCAGCCCCAGCATTTT. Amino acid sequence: CASSIGGGGRSNQPQHF.

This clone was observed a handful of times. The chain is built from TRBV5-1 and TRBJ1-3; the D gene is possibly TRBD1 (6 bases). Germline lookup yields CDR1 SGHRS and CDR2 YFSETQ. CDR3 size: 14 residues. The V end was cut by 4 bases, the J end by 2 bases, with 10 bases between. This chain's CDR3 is CASSPGTTGNTIYF. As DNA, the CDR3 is TGCGCCAGCAGCCCCGGGACAACTGGAAACACCATATATTTT.